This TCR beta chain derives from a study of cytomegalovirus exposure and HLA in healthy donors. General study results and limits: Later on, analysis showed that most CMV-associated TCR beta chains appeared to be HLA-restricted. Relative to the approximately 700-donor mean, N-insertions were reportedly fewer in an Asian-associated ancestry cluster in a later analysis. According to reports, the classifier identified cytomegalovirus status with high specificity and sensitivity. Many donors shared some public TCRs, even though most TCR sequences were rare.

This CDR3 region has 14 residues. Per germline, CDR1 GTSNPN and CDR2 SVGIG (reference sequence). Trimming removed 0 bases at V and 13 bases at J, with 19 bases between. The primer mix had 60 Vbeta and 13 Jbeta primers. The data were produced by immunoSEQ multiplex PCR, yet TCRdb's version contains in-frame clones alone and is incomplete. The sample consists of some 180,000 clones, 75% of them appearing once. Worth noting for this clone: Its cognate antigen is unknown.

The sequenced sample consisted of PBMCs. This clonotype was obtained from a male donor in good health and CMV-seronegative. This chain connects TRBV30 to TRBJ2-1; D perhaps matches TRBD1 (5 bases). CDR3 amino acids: CAWSVLVGPDIQFF. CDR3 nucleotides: TGTGCCTGGAGTGTTTTGGTGGGGCCCGACATCCAGTTCTTC.